Described below is a single T cell receptor (beta chain) sequence and its context. This specimen comes from a study of blood T cell repertoires in COVID-19. The wider study: There were acute and convalescent COVID-19 samples, and they came from the United States, Italy and Spain. T cells, B-cell-depleted T cells, or PBMCs supplied cDNA or gDNA.

The CDR3 consists of 18 residues. The trim removed 3 bases at V and 2 bases at J, leaving 6 bases unmatched. Original processing methods: Nucleated cell counts were estimated from reference gene primer amplification. Libraries were prepared by immunoSEQ multiplex PCR; TCRdb keeps only in-frame clonotypes and omits some of them. The V and J calls and the clone size are those of that table, but D and trimming were determined from the DNA. The sample consists of 200,000 to 300,000 clones, approximately 82% of them appearing once. Sequencing used peripheral blood. The receptor was derived from a woman older than 75 with acute or convalescent COVID-19. This sequence joins TRBV23-1 and TRBJ2-6; 11 nucleotides align to TRBD1. TRBV23-1 is identified as an open reading frame with a role that is uncertain. The CDR3 protein is CASSHLGQGAAGANVLTF. Written as DNA, the CDR3 is TGCGCCAGCAGTCACCTTGGACAGGGGGCGGCTGGGGCCAACGTCCTGACTTTC.